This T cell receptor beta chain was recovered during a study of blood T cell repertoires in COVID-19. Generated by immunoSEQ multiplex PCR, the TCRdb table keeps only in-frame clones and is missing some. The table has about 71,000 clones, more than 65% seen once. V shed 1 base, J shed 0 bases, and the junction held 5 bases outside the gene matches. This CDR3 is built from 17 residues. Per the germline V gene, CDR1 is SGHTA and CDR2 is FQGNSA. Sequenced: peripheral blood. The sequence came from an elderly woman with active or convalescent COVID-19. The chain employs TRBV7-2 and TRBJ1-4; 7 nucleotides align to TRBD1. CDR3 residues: CASSLVADRTTNEKLFF. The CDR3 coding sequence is TGTGCCAGCAGCTTAGTGGCGGACAGGACAACTAATGAAAAACTGTTTTTT.